The entry below describes one T cell receptor beta chain. The antigen remains undetermined. The data were obtained in a study of response to subunit inactivated influenza vaccine. Using its own MiXCR run on the RT-PCR reads, TCRdb lists one record per CDR3 protein. The sample holds approximately 310,000 distinct CDR3 sequences, 21% seen once. Study findings and constraints: There was a suggestion from the authors that each seasonal influenza vaccination recruits few new T cells.

V lost 1 base and J lost 9, with 4 bases in between. CDR1 is DFQATT and CDR2 is SNEGSKA in the germline V gene (reference sequence). This CDR3 contains 10 residues. V gene TRBV20-1 combines with J gene TRBJ2-1; D not certain. The receptor was derived from a man in his fifties or sixties who received an inactivated influenza vaccine. The input for sequencing was PBMCs from blood, taken less than 22 months after vaccination. Here the CDR3 reads CSARVGEQFF. The CDR3 region has the DNA TGCAGTGCTAGAGTGGGTGAGCAGTTCTTC.